The 19 T cell receptor beta chains presented below share a single source sample, sequenced in a study of T cell responses to AZD1222 COVID-19 vaccine. Profiled with immunoSEQ multiplex PCR; TCRdb holds only in-frame clones, not every one. This table holds over 130,000 clones, around 90% found once. The input for sequencing was peripheral blood, taken 28 days after the second AZD1222 dose. These receptors were collected from an adult who received the AZD1222 COVID-19 vaccine.

The chain links TRBV3-1 (or the pseudogene TRBV3-2) to TRBJ2-3; D not resolved. The ends were cut back, 2 bases at V and 1 base at J, with 10 bases in the middle. The CDR3 covers 15 residues. Germline CDR1 LGHDT, CDR2 YNNKEL (reference sequence). The CDR3 loop is CASSQLNPRTDTQYF. The CDR3 region has the DNA TGTGCCAGCAGCCAATTAAACCCTCGCACAGATACGCAGTATTTT.

The genes are TRBV10-3 and TRBJ2-5; 9 bases fit TRBD1. The J segment lost 2 bases and the V segment lost 10 bases, leaving 2 bases of the junction unmatched. Germline V gives CDR1 ENHRY, CDR2 SYGVKD. The CDR3 has 12 amino acids. The CDR3 loop is CATGQGQETQYF. CDR3 bases: TGTGCCACCGGACAGGGGCAAGAGACCCAGTACTTC.

The rearrangement joins TRBV28 to TRBJ1-5; no clear D gene. Trimming stripped 6 bases from V and 0 bases from J, with 12 bases between. This CDR3 comprises 15 residues. Germline loops: CDR1 MDHEN, CDR2 SYDVKM. CDR3 amino acids: CASSPTEGSNQPQHF. CDR3 DNA sequence: TGTGCCAGCAGCCCGACCGAGGGTAGCAATCAGCCCCAGCATTTT.

V and J are TRBV7-9 and TRBJ2-3; 7 bases agree with TRBD1. Trimming cost V 3 bases and J 1 base; bases outside gene matches: 10. The CDR3 consists of 17 residues. CDR1 SEHNR and CDR2 FQNEAQ come from the germline V gene (reference sequence). CDR3 sequence reads: CASSLGSSTGGTDTQYF. CDR3 DNA: TGTGCCAGCAGCTTGGGGTCCTCCACAGGGGGCACAGATACGCAGTATTTT. Full variable domain (missing parts from reference TRBV7-9 and TRBJ2-3): DTGVSQNPRHKITKRGQNVTFRCDPISEHNRLYWYRQTLGQGPEFLTYFQNEAQLEKSRLLSDRFSAERPKGSFSTLEIQRTEQGDSAMYLCASSLGSSTGGTDTQYFGPGTRLTVL.

The CDR3 bases are TGTGCCAGCAGGGGGACAGGGCATACGCCCCAGCATTTT. It specifies CASRGTGHTPQHF. The chain joins TRBV2 to TRBJ1-5, with TRBD1 matching over 9 bases. This CDR3 has 13 residues. Per germline, CDR1 SNHLY and CDR2 FYNNEI. After removal of 6 bases from V and 9 bases from J, the junction contained 6 bases not matched to a gene.

The rearrangement uses TRBV12-3 or TRBV12-4 and TRBJ2-3; unclear D gene. The CDR3 consists of 11 residues. The ends were cut back, 8 bases at V and 3 bases at J, with 6 bases in the middle. CDR3 loop: CASGVTDTQYF. The DNA for the CDR3 is TGTGCCAGCGGGGTTACAGATACGCAGTATTTT.

This clone showed up just once. Here the CDR3 reads CASSLKYTIYF. The CDR3 region has the DNA TGTGCCAGCAGCCTTAAGTACACCATATATTTT. V gene TRBV11-2 combines with J gene TRBJ1-3, with unresolved D. V lost 5 bases, J lost 8 bases, and 7 bases lay in between. The CDR3 totals 11 residues. Germline-derived CDR1 and CDR2 are SGHAT and FQNNGV.

This chain joins TRBV11-3 and TRBJ1-6; D is possibly TRBD1 (5 bases). Per the germline V gene, CDR1 is SGHNT and CDR2 is YENEEA. This CDR3 comprises 13 residues. Deletions cut 5 bases from V and 7 bases from J, with 9 bases between. CDR3 region: CASSQGRNSPLHF. Written as DNA, the CDR3 is TGTGCCAGCAGCCAGGGCAGAAATTCACCCCTCCACTTT.

The chain combines TRBV18 with TRBJ2-7; D may be TRBD2 (5 bases). The CDR3 is 14 amino acids. V was pared by 3 bases and J by 2 bases, with 11 bases between. The germline gives CDR1 KGHSH, CDR2 LQKENI. CDR3 sequence (DNA): TGTGCCAGCTCACCGTTTCGGGATACCTACGAGCAGTACTTC. It encodes CASSPFRDTYEQYF.

V gene TRBV6-2 or TRBV6-3 combines with J gene TRBJ1-2; D remains unclear. Trimming shortened V by 5 bases and J by 6 bases, and 22 bases separated the two germline ends. This CDR3 has 16 amino acids. From germline, CDR1 is MNHEY and CDR2 SVGEGT. In DNA, the CDR3 is TGTGCCAGCAGTACCCGGAACTCCCTCTTAATCGATGGCTACACCTTC. This sequence encodes CASSTRNSLLIDGYTF.

The rearrangement uses TRBV5-8 and TRBJ1-1; D perhaps matches TRBD1 (6 bases). The CDR3 has 14 amino acids. V lost 4 bases to trimming and J lost 0 bases, with 10 bases between them. Germline assignment: CDR1 SGHTS and CDR2 YDEGEE. The DNA for the CDR3 is TGTGCCAGCAGCACGGGACAAATGAACACTGAAGCTTTCTTT. This sequence encodes CASSTGQMNTEAFF.

The chain employs TRBV28 and TRBJ2-1, with TRBD2 matching over 12 bases. Per the germline V gene, CDR1 is MDHEN and CDR2 is SYDVKM. Trimming at V came to 6 bases and at J to 9 bases, leaving 6 bases not matched to a gene. The CDR3 has 14 residues. CDR3 sequence reads: CASRTSGSAGEQFF. The DNA of the CDR3 is TGTGCCAGCAGGACTAGCGGGAGTGCGGGTGAGCAGTTCTTC.

J is TRBJ1-2 and V is TRBV6-5; D is uncertain. V was trimmed by 6 bases and J by 8 bases, leaving 19 bases between them. The CDR3 length is 14 residues. CDR1 and CDR2 from the germline V gene are MNHEY and SVGAGI. CDR3 region: CASSRTFDLLGYTF. In nucleotides, the CDR3 is TGTGCCAGCAGCCGTACCTTTGATCTTCTGGGCTACACCTTC.

The rearrangement joins TRBV24-1 to TRBJ2-7; a weak D match, TRBD1 (6 bases). This CDR3 region has 13 residues. V was clipped by 3 bases and J by 4 bases, with 9 bases between them. The germline V gene has CDR1 KGHDR and CDR2 SFDVKD. This CDR3 is CATSDGQIYEQYF. The CDR3 nucleotides read TGTGCCACCAGTGATGGACAGATATACGAGCAGTACTTC.

This chain joins TRBV11-2 and TRBJ2-7; possible D gene TRBD1, 6 bases. V was pared by 3 bases and J by 5 bases, with 14 bases between. Germline values: CDR1 SGHAT, CDR2 FQNNGV. This CDR3 region has 14 residues. Here the CDR3 DNA reads TGTGCCAGCAGCTTTGCCAGGCAGGGGAACGAGCAGTACTTC. Translating it yields CASSFARQGNEQYF.

This clone was detected once. The chain joins TRBV4-2 to TRBJ1-5; 10 bases match TRBD1. CDR3 length: 16 residues. Per germline, CDR1 LGHNA and CDR2 YNFKEQ. The V gene end was trimmed by 3 bases and the J gene end by 6 bases; junction bases not matched to a gene: 8. The CDR3, as DNA: TGTGCCAGCAGCCAGCTGACAGGGGGCGCAAGTCAGCCCCAGCATTTT. Its protein product is CASSQLTGGASQPQHF.

The chain carries TRBV9 and TRBJ1-3, with TRBD1 matching over 8 bases. Trimming removed 4 bases from V and 0 bases from J; junction bases left unmatched: 6. The CDR3 is 16 amino acids. Germline-derived CDR1 and CDR2 are SGDLS and YYNGEE. CDR3 in amino acids: CASSPRQGSSGNTIYF. CDR3 nucleotides: TGTGCCAGCAGCCCAAGACAGGGGAGCTCTGGAAACACCATATATTTT.

The rearrangement links TRBV6-5 to TRBJ2-7; TRBD2 agrees at 7 bases. Germline CDR1 reads MNHEY; CDR2 reads SVGAGI. The trim removed 2 bases at V and 2 bases at J, leaving 3 bases unmatched. The length of the CDR3 is 14 residues. The chain's CDR3 is CASSYLGTTYEQYF. CDR3 in DNA: TGTGCCAGCAGTTACCTCGGGACTACCTACGAGCAGTACTTC.

The chain uses TRBV18 and TRBJ1-5; 7 bases fit TRBD1. The CDR3 covers 15 residues. Germline V gene sequence: CDR1 KGHSH, CDR2 LQKENI. Trimming took 1 base from V and 4 from J; bases not matched to a gene: 4. The CDR3 coding sequence is TGTGCCAGCTCACCACAGGGGGCAGGGAATCAGCCCCAGCATTTT. This translates into CASSPQGAGNQPQHF. The full variable domain, with the rest looked up from reference TRBV18 and TRBJ1-5, is NAGVMQNPRHLVRRRGQEARLRCSPMKGHSHVYWYRQLPEEGLKFMVYLQKENIIDESGMPKERFSAEFPKEGPSILRIQQVVRGDSAAYFCASSPQGAGNQPQHFGDGTRLSIL.